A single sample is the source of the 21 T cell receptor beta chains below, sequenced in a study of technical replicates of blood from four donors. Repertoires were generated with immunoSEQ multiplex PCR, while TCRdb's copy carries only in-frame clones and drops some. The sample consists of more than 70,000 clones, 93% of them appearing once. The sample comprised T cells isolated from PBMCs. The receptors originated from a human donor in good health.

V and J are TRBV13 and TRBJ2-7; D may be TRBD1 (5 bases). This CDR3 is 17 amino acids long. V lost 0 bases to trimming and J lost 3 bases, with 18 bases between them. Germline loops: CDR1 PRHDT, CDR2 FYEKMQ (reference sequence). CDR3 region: CASSLGEVGEELYEQYF. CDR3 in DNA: TGTGCCAGCAGCTTAGGAGAGGTAGGGGAAGAACTCTACGAGCAGTACTTC.

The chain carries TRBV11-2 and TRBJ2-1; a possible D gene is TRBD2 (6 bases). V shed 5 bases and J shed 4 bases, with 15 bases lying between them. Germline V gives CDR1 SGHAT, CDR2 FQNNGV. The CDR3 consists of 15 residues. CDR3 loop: CASSPFGGMYNEQFF. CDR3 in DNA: TGTGCCAGCAGCCCGTTTGGCGGGATGTACAATGAGCAGTTCTTC.

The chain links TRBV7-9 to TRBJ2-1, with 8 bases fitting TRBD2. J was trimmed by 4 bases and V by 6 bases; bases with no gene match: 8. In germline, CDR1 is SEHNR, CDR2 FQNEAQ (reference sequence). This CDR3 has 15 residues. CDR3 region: CASRFSGGIYNEQFF. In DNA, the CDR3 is TGTGCCAGCAGGTTCTCGGGGGGGATTTACAATGAGCAGTTCTTC.

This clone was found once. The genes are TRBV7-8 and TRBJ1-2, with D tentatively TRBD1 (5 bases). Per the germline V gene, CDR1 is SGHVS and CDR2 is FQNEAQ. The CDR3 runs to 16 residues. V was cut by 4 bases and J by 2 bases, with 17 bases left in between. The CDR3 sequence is CASSSKGTILNYGYTF. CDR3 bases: TGTGCCAGCAGCTCGAAGGGGACTATACTCAACTATGGCTACACCTTC.

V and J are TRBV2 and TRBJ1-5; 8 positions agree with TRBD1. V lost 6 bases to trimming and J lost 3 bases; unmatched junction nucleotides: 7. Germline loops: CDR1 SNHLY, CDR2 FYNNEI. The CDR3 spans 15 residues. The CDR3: CASSAGQVDNQPQHF. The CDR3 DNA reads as TGTGCCAGCAGCGCGGGACAGGTCGACAATCAGCCCCAGCATTTT.

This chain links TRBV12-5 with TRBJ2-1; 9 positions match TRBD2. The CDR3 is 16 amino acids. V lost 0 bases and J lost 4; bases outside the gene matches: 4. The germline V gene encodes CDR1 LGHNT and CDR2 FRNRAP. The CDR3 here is CASGLVLAGGYNEQFF. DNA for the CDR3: TGTGCTAGTGGTTTGGTCTTGGCGGGAGGGTACAATGAGCAGTTCTTC.

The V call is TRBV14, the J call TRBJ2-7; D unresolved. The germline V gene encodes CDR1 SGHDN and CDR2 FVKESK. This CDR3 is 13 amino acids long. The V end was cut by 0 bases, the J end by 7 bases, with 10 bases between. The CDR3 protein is CASSQELLREQYF. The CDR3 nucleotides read TGTGCCAGCAGCCAAGAACTTTTGAGAGAGCAGTACTTC.

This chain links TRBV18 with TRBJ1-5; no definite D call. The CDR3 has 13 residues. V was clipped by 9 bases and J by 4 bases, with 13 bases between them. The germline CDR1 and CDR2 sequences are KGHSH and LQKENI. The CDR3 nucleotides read TGTGCCAGTTCTCCGGGAACGAATCAGCCCCAGCATTTT. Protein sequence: CASSPGTNQPQHF.

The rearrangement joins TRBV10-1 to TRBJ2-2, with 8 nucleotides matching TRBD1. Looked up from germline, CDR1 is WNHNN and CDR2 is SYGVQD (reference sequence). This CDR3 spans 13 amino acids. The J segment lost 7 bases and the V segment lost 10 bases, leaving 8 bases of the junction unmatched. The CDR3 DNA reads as TGCGCCACAGGGGACAGGATCGGCGGGGAGCTGTTTTTT. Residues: CATGDRIGGELFF.

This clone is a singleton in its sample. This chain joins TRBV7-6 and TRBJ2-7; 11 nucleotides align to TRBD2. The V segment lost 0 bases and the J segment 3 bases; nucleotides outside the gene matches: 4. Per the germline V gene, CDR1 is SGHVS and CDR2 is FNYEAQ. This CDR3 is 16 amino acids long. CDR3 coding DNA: TGTGCCAGCAGCTTAGCACTAGCGGGGGTGAACTACGAGCAGTACTTC. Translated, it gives CASSLALAGVNYEQYF.

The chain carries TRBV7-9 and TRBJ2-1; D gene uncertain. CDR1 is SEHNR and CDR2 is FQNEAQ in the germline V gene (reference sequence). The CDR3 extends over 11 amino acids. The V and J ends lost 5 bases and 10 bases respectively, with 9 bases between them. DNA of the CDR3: TGTGCCAGCAGCCCGGGTTACGAGCAGTTCTTC. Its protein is CASSPGYEQFF.

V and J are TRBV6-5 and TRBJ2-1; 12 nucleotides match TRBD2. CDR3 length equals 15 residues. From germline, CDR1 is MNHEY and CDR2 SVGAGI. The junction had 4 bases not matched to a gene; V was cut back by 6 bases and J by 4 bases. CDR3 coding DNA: TGTGCCAGCAGCACAACTAGCGGGGGGTACAATGAGCAGTTCTTC. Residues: CASSTTSGGYNEQFF.

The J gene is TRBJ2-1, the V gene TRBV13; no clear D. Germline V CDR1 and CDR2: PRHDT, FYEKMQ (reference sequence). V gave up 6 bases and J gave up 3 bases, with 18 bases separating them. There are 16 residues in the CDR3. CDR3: CASSRLLIVDYNEQFF. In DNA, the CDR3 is TGTGCCAGCAGTAGACTTCTAATAGTAGACTACAATGAGCAGTTCTTC.

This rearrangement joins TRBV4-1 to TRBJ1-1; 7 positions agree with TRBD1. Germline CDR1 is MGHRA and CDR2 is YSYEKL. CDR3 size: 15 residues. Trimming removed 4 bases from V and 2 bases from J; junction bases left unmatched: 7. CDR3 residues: CASSPLGTANTEAFF. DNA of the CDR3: TGCGCCAGCAGCCCCCTAGGGACAGCCAACACTGAAGCTTTCTTT.

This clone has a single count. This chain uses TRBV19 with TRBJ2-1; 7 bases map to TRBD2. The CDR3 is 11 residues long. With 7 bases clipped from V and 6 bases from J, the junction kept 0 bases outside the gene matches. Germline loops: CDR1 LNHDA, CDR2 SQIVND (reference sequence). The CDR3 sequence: CASTGGNEQFF. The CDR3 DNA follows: TGTGCCAGTACGGGGGGCAATGAGCAGTTCTTC.

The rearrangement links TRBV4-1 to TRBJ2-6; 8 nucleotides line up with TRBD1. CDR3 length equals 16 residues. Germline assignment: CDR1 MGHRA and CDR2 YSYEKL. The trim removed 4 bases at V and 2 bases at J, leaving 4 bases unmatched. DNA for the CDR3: TGCGCCAGCAGCCTGGACAGGGAGGCTGGGGCCAACGTCCTGACTTTC. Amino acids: CASSLDREAGANVLTF.

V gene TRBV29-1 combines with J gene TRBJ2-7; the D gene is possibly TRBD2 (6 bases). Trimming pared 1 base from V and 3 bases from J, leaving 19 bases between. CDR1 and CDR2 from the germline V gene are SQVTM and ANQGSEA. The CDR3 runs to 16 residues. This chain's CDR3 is CSVEAASAGRDYEQYF. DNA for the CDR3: TGCAGCGTTGAAGCGGCTTCCGCGGGGCGGGACTACGAGCAGTACTTC.

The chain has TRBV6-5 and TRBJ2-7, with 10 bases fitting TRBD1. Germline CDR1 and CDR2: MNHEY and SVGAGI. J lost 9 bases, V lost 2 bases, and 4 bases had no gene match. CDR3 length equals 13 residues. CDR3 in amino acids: CASSYPGTGVQYF. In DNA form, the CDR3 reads TGTGCCAGCAGTTACCCCGGGACAGGGGTGCAGTACTTC.

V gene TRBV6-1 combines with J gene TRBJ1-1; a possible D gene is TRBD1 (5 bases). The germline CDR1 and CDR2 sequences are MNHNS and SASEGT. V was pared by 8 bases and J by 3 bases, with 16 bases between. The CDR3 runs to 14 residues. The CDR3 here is CASLGGGSDTEAFF. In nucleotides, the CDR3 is TGTGCCAGCCTGGGCGGGGGTTCGGACACTGAAGCTTTCTTT.

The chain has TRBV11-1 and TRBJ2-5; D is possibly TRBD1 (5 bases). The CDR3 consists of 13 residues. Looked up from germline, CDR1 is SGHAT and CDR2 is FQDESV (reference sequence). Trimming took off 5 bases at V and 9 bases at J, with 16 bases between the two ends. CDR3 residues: CASSPGANLPQYF. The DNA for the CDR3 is TGTGCCAGCAGCCCTGGGGCTAACCTTCCCCAGTACTTC. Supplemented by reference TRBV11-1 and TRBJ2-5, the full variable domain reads EAEVAQSPRYKITEKSQAVAFWCDPISGHATLYWYRQILGQGPELLVQFQDESVVDDSQLPKDRFSAERLKGVDSTLKIQPAELGDSAMYLCASSPGANLPQYFGPGTRLLVL.

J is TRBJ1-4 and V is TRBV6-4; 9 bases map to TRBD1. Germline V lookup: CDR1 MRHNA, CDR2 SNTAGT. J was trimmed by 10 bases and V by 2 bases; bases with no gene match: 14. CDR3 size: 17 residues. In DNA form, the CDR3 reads TGTGCCAGCAGTGACGACAGGGGGGTCGACCCATTTGGAAAACTGTTTTTT. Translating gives CASSDDRGVDPFGKLFF.